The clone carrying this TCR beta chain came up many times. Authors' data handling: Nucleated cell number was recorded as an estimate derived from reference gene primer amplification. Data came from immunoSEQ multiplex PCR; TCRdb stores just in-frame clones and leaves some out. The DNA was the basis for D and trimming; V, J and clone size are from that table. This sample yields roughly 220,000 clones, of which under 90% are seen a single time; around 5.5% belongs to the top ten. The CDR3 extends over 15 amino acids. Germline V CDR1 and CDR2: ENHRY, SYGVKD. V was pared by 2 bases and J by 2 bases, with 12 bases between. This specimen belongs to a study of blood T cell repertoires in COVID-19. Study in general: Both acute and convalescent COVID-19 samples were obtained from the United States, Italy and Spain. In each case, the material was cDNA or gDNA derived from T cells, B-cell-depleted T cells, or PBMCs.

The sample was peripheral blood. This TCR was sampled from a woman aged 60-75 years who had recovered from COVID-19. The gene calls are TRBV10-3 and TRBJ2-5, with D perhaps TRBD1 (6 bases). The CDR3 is CAISEGGTQQETQYF. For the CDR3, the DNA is TGTGCCATCAGTGAGGGTGGGACACAACAAGAGACCCAGTACTTC.